The table lists the clone carrying this T cell receptor (beta chain) with a few counts. Antigen unknown. The sample is drawn from a study of early T cells in non-severe SARS-CoV-2 infection. Study-wide background: From unsorted whole blood, bulk RNA was sequenced, and the chains remained unpaired. Broader study findings: VDJdb matching favored anti-spike CD8 responses, missing private and CD4 specificities.

MiXCR, applied by TCRdb to the 5' RACE reads, yields one record per CDR3 protein. Here the sample spans tens of thousands of distinct CDR3 sequences, about 12% being singletons. Trimming cost V 5 bases and J 9 bases; bases outside gene matches: 14. Germline loops: CDR1 SGHRS, CDR2 YFSETQ. This CDR3 is built from 15 residues. The receptor's source is an adult who was a healthcare worker with PCR-confirmed SARS-CoV-2 infection or an uninfected control (not recorded which). The chain has TRBV5-1 and TRBJ2-1; 7 nucleotides align to TRBD1. Sequences were obtained from whole blood. CDR3 bases: TGCGCCAGCAGGCCAGGGGGTGCGGTTTCCAGTGAGCAGTTCTTC. Translated: CASRPGGAVSSEQFF.